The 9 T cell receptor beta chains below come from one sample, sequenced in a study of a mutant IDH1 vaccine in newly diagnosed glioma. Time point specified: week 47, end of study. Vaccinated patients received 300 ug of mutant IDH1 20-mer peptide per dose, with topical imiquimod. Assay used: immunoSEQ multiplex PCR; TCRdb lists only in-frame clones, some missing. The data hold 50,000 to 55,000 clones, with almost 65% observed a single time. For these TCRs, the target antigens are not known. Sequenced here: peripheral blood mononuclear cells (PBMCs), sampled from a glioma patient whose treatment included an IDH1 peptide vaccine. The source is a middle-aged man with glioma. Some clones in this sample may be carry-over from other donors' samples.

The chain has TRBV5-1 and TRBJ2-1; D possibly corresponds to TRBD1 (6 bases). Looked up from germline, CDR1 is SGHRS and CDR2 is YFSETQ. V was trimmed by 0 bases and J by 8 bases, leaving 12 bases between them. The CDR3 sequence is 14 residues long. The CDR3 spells CASSLGGRGDEQFF. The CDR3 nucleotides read TGCGCCAGCAGCTTGGGAGGCAGGGGTGATGAGCAGTTCTTC.

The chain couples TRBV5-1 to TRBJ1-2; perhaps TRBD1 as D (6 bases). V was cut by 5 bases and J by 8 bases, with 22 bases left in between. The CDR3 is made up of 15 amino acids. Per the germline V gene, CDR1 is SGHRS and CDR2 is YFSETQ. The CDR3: CASRPPPGGAGGYTF. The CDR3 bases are TGCGCCAGCAGGCCGCCCCCGGGGGGCGCGGGGGGCTACACCTTC.

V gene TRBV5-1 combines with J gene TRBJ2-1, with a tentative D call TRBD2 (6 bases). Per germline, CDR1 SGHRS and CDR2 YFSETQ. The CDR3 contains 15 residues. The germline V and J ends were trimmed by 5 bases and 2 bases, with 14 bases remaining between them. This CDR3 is CASRADGGPYNEQFF. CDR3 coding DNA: TGCGCCAGCAGAGCGGACGGGGGACCCTACAATGAGCAGTTCTTC.

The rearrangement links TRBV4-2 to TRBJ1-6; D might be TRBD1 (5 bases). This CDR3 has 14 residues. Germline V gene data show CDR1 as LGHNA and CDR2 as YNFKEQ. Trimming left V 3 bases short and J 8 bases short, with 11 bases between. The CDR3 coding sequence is TGTGCCAGCAGCCAGGAGAGGGGAGATTCACCCCTCCACTTT. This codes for CASSQERGDSPLHF.

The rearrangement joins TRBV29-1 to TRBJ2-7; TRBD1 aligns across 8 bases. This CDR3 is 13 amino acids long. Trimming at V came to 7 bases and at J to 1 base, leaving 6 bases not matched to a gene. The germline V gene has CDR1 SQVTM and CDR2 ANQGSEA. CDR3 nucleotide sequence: TGCAGCGCAGAAACAGGGGGGTCCTACGAGCAGTACTTC. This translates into CSAETGGSYEQYF.

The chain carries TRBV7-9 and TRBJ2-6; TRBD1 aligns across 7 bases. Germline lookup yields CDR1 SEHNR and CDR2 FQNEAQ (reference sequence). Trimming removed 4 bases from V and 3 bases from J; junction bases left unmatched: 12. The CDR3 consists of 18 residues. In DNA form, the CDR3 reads TGTGCCAGCAGCTCTAGCCGTAGGGGGCTTGGTGGGGCCAACGTCCTGACTTTC. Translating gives CASSSSRRGLGGANVLTF. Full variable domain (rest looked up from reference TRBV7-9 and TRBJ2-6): DTGVSQNPRHKITKRGQNVTFRCDPISEHNRLYWYRQTLGQGPEFLTYFQNEAQLEKSRLLSDRFSAERPKGSFSTLEIQRTEQGDSAMYLCASSSSRRGLGGANVLTFGAGSRLTVL.

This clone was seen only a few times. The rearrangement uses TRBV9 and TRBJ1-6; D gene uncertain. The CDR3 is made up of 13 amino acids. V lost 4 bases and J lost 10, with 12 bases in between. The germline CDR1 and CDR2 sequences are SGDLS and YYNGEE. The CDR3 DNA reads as TGTGCCAGCAGCTACGGAAGAATCTCACCCCTCCACTTT. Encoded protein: CASSYGRISPLHF.

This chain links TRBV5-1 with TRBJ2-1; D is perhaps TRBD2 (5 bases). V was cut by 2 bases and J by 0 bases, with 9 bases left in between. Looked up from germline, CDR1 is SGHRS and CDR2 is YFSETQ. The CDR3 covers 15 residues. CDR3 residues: CASSFSGSSYNEQFF. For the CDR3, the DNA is TGCGCCAGCAGCTTCAGCGGCAGCTCCTACAATGAGCAGTTCTTC.

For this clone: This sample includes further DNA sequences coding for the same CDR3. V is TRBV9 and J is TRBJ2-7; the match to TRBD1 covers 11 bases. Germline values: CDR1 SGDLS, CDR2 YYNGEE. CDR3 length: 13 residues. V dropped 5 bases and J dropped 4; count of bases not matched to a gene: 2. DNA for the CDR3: TGTGCCAGCAGTGGACAGGGGGCTTACGAGCAGTACTTC. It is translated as CASSGQGAYEQYF.